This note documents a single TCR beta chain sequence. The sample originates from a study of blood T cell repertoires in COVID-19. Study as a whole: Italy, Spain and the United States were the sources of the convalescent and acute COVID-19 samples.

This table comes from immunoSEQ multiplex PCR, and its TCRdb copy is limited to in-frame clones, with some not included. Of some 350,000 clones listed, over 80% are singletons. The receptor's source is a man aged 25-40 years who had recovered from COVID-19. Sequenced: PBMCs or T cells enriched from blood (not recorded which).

CDR3 in amino acids: CASSLQALTYEQYF. The CDR3 nucleotides are TGTGCCAGCAGCTTGCAGGCTCTTACCTACGAGCAGTACTTC. The V and J genes are TRBV5-6 and TRBJ2-7; no definite D call. The CDR3 loop spans 14 amino acids. The germline V and J ends were trimmed by 1 base and 2 bases, with 10 bases remaining between them. Germline loops: CDR1 SGHDT, CDR2 YYEEEE.